A selection of T cell receptor beta chains follows, all from one sample in a study of T cells in Graves' hyperthyroidism and ophthalmopathy. TCRdb ran MiXCR on the multiplex PCR reads and lists one entry per CDR3 protein. The repertoire includes about 600,000 distinct CDR3 sequences, more than 12% of them detected once, and under 15% sits in the top ten. Sequenced: blood. These TCRs come from a woman aged 45-59 years with Graves' ophthalmopathy. Each CDR3 is given without its conserved first and last residue. A D gene is named only where the DNA matches it firmly.

J gene: TRBJ2-2; D gene: TRBD2; V gene: TRBV4-3; CDR3 protein: ASSHYELAGGSWGTGELF
J gene: TRBJ2-1; D gene: NA; V gene: TRBV3-1; CDR3 protein: ASSQGLAVPHNEQF
J gene: TRBJ1-3; D gene: NA; V gene: TRBV5-8; CDR3 protein: ASSLELGRAGNTIY
J gene: TRBJ1-1; D gene: TRBD1; V gene: TRBV30; CDR3 protein: AWRDQGVGTEAF
J gene: TRBJ2-1; D gene: NA; V gene: TRBV7-6; CDR3 protein: ASSLASSGGTEQL
J gene: TRBJ1-1; D gene: NA; V gene: TRBV12-3/TRBV12-4; CDR3 protein: ASRPPDRYTEAF
J gene: TRBJ2-2; D gene: TRBD2; V gene: TRBV12-3/TRBV12-4; CDR3 protein: ASNLGGGSTGELF
J gene: TRBJ1-6; D gene: NA; V gene: TRBV9; CDR3 protein: ASTPGPNYSPLH
J gene: TRBJ2-7; D gene: NA; V gene: TRBV6-2/TRBV6-3; CDR3 protein: ASSYSYGPYEQY
J gene: TRBJ2-5; D gene: NA; V gene: TRBV7-9; CDR3 protein: ASSSNLFQETQY
J gene: TRBJ2-7; D gene: NA; V gene: TRBV28; CDR3 protein: ASSSRGNSYEQY
J gene: TRBJ2-1; D gene: TRBD2; V gene: TRBV30; CDR3 protein: ASRRESSYNEQF
J gene: TRBJ1-1; D gene: TRBD1; V gene: TRBV7-9; CDR3 protein: ASSNPVGTGNTEAF
J gene: TRBJ1-1; D gene: TRBD1; V gene: TRBV5-1; CDR3 protein: ASSGGQRMNTEAF
J gene: TRBJ2-5; D gene: TRBD1; V gene: TRBV6-1; CDR3 protein: ASSEGQGWETQY
J gene: TRBJ2-1; D gene: TRBD2; V gene: TRBV9; CDR3 protein: ASSTASGQQF
J gene: TRBJ1-2; D gene: NA; V gene: TRBV2; CDR3 protein: ASSELGQSYGYT
J gene: TRBJ2-3; D gene: TRBD2; V gene: TRBV9; CDR3 protein: ASSVATTSGEDTQY
J gene: TRBJ2-2; D gene: TRBD1; V gene: TRBV7-2; CDR3 protein: ASSLLGQGASGELF
J gene: TRBJ2-2; D gene: NA; V gene: TRBV30; CDR3 protein: AWTGTGETGELF
J gene: TRBJ1-1; D gene: NA; V gene: TRBV6-2/TRBV6-3; CDR3 protein: ASSYEGAIPTEAF
J gene: TRBJ2-7; D gene: NA; V gene: TRBV6-1; CDR3 protein: ASTQYPPETRGYEQY
J gene: TRBJ1-2; D gene: NA; V gene: TRBV4-3; CDR3 protein: ASSQATGRTNYGYT
J gene: TRBJ1-1; D gene: NA; V gene: TRBV29-1; CDR3 protein: SVVRARTEAF
J gene: TRBJ2-1; D gene: TRBD2; V gene: TRBV28; CDR3 protein: ASSLVLAGLNEQF
J gene: TRBJ2-1; D gene: TRBD1; V gene: TRBV4-2; CDR3 protein: ASKYRGLFDEQS
J gene: TRBJ2-1; D gene: TRBD2; V gene: TRBV28; CDR3 protein: ASSLVLADNEQF
J gene: TRBJ2-5; D gene: NA; V gene: TRBV27; CDR3 protein: ASSPTIRAQY
J gene: TRBJ2-3; D gene: TRBD1; V gene: TRBV15; CDR3 protein: ATSSPRDRGLYTQY
J gene: TRBJ2-5; D gene: TRBD2; V gene: TRBV10-2; CDR3 protein: ASHSGSPVETQY
J gene: TRBJ2-1; D gene: NA; V gene: TRBV6-2/TRBV6-3; CDR3 protein: ASGFDSYNEQF
J gene: TRBJ2-7; D gene: TRBD2; V gene: TRBV6-2/TRBV6-3; CDR3 protein: AIVDPGGPRFEQY
J gene: TRBJ1-4; D gene: NA; V gene: TRBV15; CDR3 protein: ATSRVPFTEKLF
J gene: TRBJ2-7; D gene: NA; V gene: TRBV4-2; CDR3 protein: ASSQAGLAEQY
J gene: TRBJ2-5; D gene: NA; V gene: TRBV3-1; CDR3 protein: ASSQDYSQY
J gene: TRBJ2-5; D gene: NA; V gene: TRBV20-1; CDR3 protein: SALERETQY
J gene: TRBJ1-2; D gene: NA; V gene: TRBV28; CDR3 protein: ASSLLGDLVYGYT
J gene: TRBJ1-6; D gene: NA; V gene: TRBV5-5; CDR3 protein: ASSWLQSSYNSPLH
J gene: TRBJ2-7; D gene: NA; V gene: TRBV9; CDR3 protein: ASSPSSMAGNEQY
J gene: TRBJ2-7; D gene: NA; V gene: TRBV18; CDR3 protein: ASSPKTALGEQY
J gene: TRBJ1-4; D gene: NA; V gene: TRBV2; CDR3 protein: ASSLSARGDSEKLF
J gene: TRBJ2-2; D gene: NA; V gene: TRBV19; CDR3 protein: ASSTGIGLSYTGELF
J gene: TRBJ1-3; D gene: NA; V gene: TRBV11-2; CDR3 protein: ASSLSWASGNTIY
J gene: TRBJ2-1; D gene: TRBD1; V gene: TRBV7-9; CDR3 protein: ASSLAAGGNTDEQF
J gene: TRBJ2-1; D gene: NA; V gene: TRBV7-9; CDR3 protein: ASSLAAHGNEQF
J gene: TRBJ2-7; D gene: TRBD2; V gene: TRBV19; CDR3 protein: ASSIGGRTYEQY
J gene: TRBJ2-1; D gene: TRBD2; V gene: TRBV11-2; CDR3 protein: ASSPKSAGEYNEQF
J gene: TRBJ2-1; D gene: NA; V gene: TRBV7-6; CDR3 protein: ASSFEGVLNEQF
J gene: TRBJ2-4; D gene: NA; V gene: TRBV14; CDR3 protein: ASSQGGRGIQY
J gene: TRBJ2-3; D gene: NA; V gene: TRBV4-3; CDR3 protein: ASSASVTDTQY
J gene: TRBJ2-2; D gene: TRBD2; V gene: TRBV2; CDR3 protein: ASSVLADTGELF
J gene: TRBJ2-5; D gene: TRBD2; V gene: TRBV7-9; CDR3 protein: ASSSGTIQETQY
J gene: TRBJ1-5; D gene: TRBD1; V gene: TRBV6-2/TRBV6-3; CDR3 protein: ASNPGQPSTTQH
J gene: TRBJ1-1; D gene: NA; V gene: TRBV7-2; CDR3 protein: ASSLWGEAF